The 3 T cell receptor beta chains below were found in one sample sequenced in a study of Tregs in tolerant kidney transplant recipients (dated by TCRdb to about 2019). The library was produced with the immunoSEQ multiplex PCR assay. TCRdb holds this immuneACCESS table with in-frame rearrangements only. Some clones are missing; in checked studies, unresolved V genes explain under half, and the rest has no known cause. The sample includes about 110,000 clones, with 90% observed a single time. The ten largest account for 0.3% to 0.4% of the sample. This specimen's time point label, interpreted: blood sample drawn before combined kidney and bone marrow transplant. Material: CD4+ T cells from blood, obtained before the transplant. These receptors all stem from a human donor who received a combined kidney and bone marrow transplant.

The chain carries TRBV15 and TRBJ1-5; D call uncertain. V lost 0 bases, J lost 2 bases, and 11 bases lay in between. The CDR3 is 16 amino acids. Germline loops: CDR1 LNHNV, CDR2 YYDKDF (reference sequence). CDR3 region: CATSRDPGFGNQPQHF. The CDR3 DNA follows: TGTGCCACCAGCAGAGATCCGGGGTTCGGCAATCAGCCCCAGCATTTT. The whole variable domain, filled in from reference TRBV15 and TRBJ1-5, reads DAMVIQNPRYQVTQFGKPVTLSCSQTLNHNVMYWYQQKSSQAPKLLFHYYDKDFNNEADTPDNFQSRRPNTSFCFLDIRSPGLGDTAMYLCATSRDPGFGNQPQHFGDGTRLSIL.

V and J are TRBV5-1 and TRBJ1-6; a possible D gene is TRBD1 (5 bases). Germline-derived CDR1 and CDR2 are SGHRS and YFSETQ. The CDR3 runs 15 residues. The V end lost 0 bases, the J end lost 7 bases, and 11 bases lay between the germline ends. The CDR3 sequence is CASSLAPAGNSPLHF. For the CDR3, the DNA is TGCGCCAGCAGCTTGGCCCCCGCAGGGAATTCACCCCTCCACTTT.

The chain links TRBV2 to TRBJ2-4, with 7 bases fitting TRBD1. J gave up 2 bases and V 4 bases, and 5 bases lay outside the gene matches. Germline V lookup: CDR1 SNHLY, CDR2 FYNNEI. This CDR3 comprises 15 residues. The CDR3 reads CASSGNRGTKNIQYF. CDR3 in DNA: TGTGCCAGCAGTGGGAACAGGGGAACCAAAAACATTCAGTACTTC. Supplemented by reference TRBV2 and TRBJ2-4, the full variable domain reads EPEVTQTPSHQVTQMGQEVILRCVPISNHLYFYWYRQILGQKVEFLVSFYNNEISEKSEIFDDQFSVERPDGSNFTLKIRSTKLEDSAMYFCASSGNRGTKNIQYFGAGTRLSVL.